This T cell receptor beta chain appears in the sequencing data of a study of OX40 agonist ivuxolimab in advanced cancers. Study at large: Patients in the trial were receiving intravenous ivuxolimab every 2 weeks, at doses of 0.01 to 10 mg/kg. Partial responses were seen in three patients, one with hepatocellular carcinoma and two with cutaneous melanoma. Study findings and constraints: In the expanded peripheral T cells, antigen specificity was never determined.

A word on this clone: Its antigen remains unknown.

The method was immunoSEQ multiplex PCR; TCRdb's version includes in-frame clones alone and lacks a portion of them. The profile covers some 130,000 clones, with 80% to 90% appearing a single time and 0.55% taken by the ten largest. Trimming removed 5 bases from V and 4 bases from J; junction bases left unmatched: 4. Germline CDR1 is MNHNS and CDR2 is SASEGT. The CDR3 extends over 13 amino acids. This clonotype originated in an adult with an advanced solid tumor such as melanoma, head and neck, liver or kidney cancer. The sample was CD4+ or CD8+ T cells sorted from blood, taken in a trial of the OX40 agonist ivuxolimab. This rearrangement joins TRBV6-1 to TRBJ2-5; 7 bases fit TRBD1. The CDR3 reads CASSWTGPETQYF. DNA of the CDR3: TGTGCCAGCAGTTGGACAGGACCAGAGACCCAGTACTTC.